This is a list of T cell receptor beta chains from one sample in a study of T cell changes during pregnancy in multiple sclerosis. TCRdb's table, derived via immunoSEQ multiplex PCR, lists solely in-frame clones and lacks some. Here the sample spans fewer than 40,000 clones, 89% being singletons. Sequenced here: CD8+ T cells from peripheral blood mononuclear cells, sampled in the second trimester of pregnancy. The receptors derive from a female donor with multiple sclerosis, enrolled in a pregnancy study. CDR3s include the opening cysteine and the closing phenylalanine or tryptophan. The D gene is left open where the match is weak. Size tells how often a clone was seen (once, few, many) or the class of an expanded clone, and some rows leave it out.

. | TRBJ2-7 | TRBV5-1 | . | CASNNGGLSYEQYF | TGCGCCAGCAACAACGGGGGGCTCTCCTACGAGCAGTACTTC
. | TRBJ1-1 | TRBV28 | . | CAHKLNSNMNTEAFF | TGTGCCCACAAGCTGAACAGCAACATGAACACTGAAGCTTTCTTT
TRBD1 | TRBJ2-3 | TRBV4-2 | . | CASSPRTGGVDTQYF | TGTGCCAGCAGCCCACGGACAGGGGGAGTAGATACGCAGTATTTT
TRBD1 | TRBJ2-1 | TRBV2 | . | CASHSWDRAQAGQFF | TGTGCCAGTCACTCCTGGGACAGGGCTCAAGCTGGGCAGTTCTTC
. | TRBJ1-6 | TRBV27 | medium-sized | CASKYSSYNSPLHF | TGTGCCAGCAAGTATAGCTCCTATAATTCACCCCTCCACTTT
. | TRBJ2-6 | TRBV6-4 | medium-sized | CASSGTGSSGANVLTF | TGTGCCAGCAGTGGCACAGGGAGCTCTGGGGCCAACGTCCTGACTTTC
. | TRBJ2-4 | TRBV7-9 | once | CASSLEPGLAKNIQYF | TGTGCCAGCAGCTTAGAGCCGGGATTAGCCAAAAACATTCAGTACTTC
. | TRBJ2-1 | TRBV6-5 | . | CASSVQGNYNEQFF | TGTGCCAGCAGTGTGCAGGGTAACTACAATGAGCAGTTCTTC
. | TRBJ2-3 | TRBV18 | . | CASSPERRGTDTQYF | TGTGCCAGCTCACCAGAAAGGAGGGGAACAGATACGCAGTATTTT
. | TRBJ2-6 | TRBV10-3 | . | CAISGGKGFGANVLTF | TGTGCCATCAGTGGAGGGAAGGGCTTTGGGGCCAACGTCCTGACTTTC
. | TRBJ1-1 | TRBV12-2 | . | CASRPDQAEMNTEAFF | TGTGCAAGTCGCCCAGACCAGGCCGAGATGAACACTGAAGCTTTCTTT
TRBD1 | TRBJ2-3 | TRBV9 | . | CASSVGTGGLDTQYF | TGTGCCAGCAGCGTAGGGACAGGGGGCCTAGATACGCAGTATTTT
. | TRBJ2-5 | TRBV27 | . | CASSLSYGSGETQYF | TGTGCCAGCAGTTTAAGTTACGGGAGTGGTGAGACCCAGTACTTC
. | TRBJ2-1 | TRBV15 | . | CATSRGGGIEQFF | TGTGCCACCAGCAGAGGAGGCGGGATTGAGCAGTTCTTC
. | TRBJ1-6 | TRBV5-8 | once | CASSRTASSYNSPLHF | TGTGCCAGCAGCCGGACAGCTAGCTCCTATAATTCACCCCTCCACTTT
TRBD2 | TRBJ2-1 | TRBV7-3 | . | CASSPPGLGGYNEQFF | TGTGCCAGCAGTCCACCGGGACTAGGGGGTTACAATGAGCAGTTCTTC
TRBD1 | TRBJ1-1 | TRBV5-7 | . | CASSSFDRENTEAFF | TGTGCCAGCAGCTCGTTCGACAGGGAGAACACTGAAGCTTTCTTT
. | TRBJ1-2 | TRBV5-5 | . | CASSSKTQDRDNYGYTF | TGTGCCAGCAGCTCTAAGACTCAAGACAGAGATAACTATGGCTACACCTTC
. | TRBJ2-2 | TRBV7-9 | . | CASSAETGELFF | TGTGCCAGCAGCGCGGAAACCGGGGAGCTGTTTTTT
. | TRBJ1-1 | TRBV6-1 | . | CASSEGIGGGNTEAFF | TGTGCCAGCAGTGAAGGCATCGGGGGGGGGAACACTGAAGCTTTCTTT
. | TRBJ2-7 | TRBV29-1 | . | CSAIDIYEQYF | TGCAGCGCCATAGACATCTACGAGCAGTACTTC
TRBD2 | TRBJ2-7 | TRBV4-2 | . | CASSQDILAGDYEQYF | TGTGCCAGCAGCCAAGATATCCTAGCGGGGGATTACGAGCAGTACTTC
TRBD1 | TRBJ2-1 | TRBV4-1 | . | CASSQLGQGIHEQFF | TGCGCCAGCAGCCAATTAGGACAGGGGATACATGAGCAGTTCTTC
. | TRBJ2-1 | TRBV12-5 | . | CASGVGLDEQFF | TGTGCTAGTGGTGTGGGACTCGATGAGCAGTTCTTC
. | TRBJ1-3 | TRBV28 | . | CASTYGNTIYF | TGTGCCAGCACCTACGGAAACACCATATATTTT
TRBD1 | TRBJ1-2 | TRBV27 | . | CASSLGQGGGYGYTF | TGTGCCAGCAGTCTGGGACAGGGCGGGGGATATGGCTACACCTTC
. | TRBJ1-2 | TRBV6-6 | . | CASSLFRGYTF | TGTGCCAGCAGCCTATTTCGTGGCTACACCTTC
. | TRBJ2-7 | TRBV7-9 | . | CASSHRDFSYEQYF | TGTGCCAGCAGCCATAGGGACTTCTCCTACGAGCAGTACTTC
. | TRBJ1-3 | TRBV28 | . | CASSFLNTIYF | TGTGCCAGCAGTTTCCTCAACACCATATATTTT
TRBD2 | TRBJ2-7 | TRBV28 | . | CASSPSLAGRYEQYF | TGTGCCAGCAGTCCCAGCTTAGCGGGACGGTACGAGCAGTACTTC
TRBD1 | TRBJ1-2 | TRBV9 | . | CASSVGGQGNYGYTF | TGTGCCAGCAGCGTCGGAGGACAGGGAAACTATGGCTACACCTTC
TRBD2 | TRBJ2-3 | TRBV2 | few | CASSESPPSGRMDTQYF | TGTGCCAGCAGTGAAAGTCCGCCTAGCGGGAGGATGGATACGCAGTATTTT
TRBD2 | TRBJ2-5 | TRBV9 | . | CASSVESSGGGEETQYF | TGTGCCAGCAGCGTAGAGAGTAGCGGGGGCGGGGAAGAGACCCAGTACTTC
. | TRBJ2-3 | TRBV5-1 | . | CASRSTGNTDTQYF | TGCGCCAGCCGGTCGACAGGAAACACAGATACGCAGTATTTT
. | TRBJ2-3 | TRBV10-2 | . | CASSESAMGTDTQYF | TGCGCCAGCAGTGAGTCAGCCATGGGCACAGATACGCAGTATTTT
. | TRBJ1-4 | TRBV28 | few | CASSLFQGSNEKLFF | TGTGCCAGCAGTTTATTCCAGGGATCTAATGAAAAACTGTTTTTT
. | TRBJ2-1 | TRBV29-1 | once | CSDFRGNEQFF | TGCAGCGACTTCAGGGGTAATGAGCAGTTCTTC
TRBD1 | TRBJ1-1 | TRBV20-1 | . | CSAPRTGEAFF | TGCAGTGCTCCTAGGACAGGTGAAGCTTTCTTT
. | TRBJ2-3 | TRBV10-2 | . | CASSTSRHTDTQYF | TGCGCCAGCAGTACTAGCCGTCACACAGATACGCAGTATTTT
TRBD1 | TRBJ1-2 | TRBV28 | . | CASSRDRVFGYTF | TGTGCCAGCAGTCGGGACAGGGTATTTGGCTACACCTTC
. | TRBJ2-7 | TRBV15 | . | CATSRPGRGHEQYF | TGTGCCACCAGCAGACCCGGGAGAGGGCACGAGCAGTACTTC
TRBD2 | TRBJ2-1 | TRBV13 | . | CASSGDLREGFYNEQFF | TGTGCCAGCAGCGGTGACCTCCGGGAGGGGTTCTACAATGAGCAGTTCTTC
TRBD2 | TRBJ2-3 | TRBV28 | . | CASSTLAGGPTDTQYF | TGTGCCAGCAGTACACTAGCGGGAGGGCCCACAGATACGCAGTATTTT
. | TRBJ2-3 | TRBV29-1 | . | CSVASDTQYF | TGCAGCGTTGCATCCGATACGCAGTATTTT
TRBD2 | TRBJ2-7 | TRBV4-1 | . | CASSQRTSGSYEQYF | TGCGCCAGCAGCCAGAGGACTAGCGGCTCCTACGAGCAGTACTTC
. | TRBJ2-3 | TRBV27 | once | CASTSGWGGGTDTQYF | TGTGCCAGCACCTCCGGTTGGGGAGGGGGGACAGATACGCAGTATTTT
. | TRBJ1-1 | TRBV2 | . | CASSEGGRNTEAFF | TGTGCCAGCAGTGAAGGGGGGCGGAACACTGAAGCTTTCTTT
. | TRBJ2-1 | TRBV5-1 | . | CASSSGGSSYNEQFF | TGCGCCAGCAGCTCTGGTGGTAGCTCCTACAATGAGCAGTTCTTC
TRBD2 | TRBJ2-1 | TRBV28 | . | CASSLFSGGAADEQFF | TGTGCCAGCAGTTTATTTAGCGGGGGGGCAGCAGATGAGCAGTTCTTC
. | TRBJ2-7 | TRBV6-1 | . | CASNYREGYEQYF | TGTGCCAGCAATTACAGGGAGGGCTACGAGCAGTACTTC
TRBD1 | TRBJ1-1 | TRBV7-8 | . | CASSQIQGSREAFF | TGTGCCAGCAGCCAAATACAGGGGTCGAGGGAAGCTTTCTTT
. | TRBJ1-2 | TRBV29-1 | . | CSVDREGSNYGYTF | TGCAGCGTTGACAGGGAGGGTTCGAACTATGGCTACACCTTC
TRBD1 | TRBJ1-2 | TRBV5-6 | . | CASSSGTGGYGYTF | TGTGCCAGCAGCTCCGGGACAGGCGGCTATGGCTACACCTTC
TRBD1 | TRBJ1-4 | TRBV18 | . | CASSPRGPDEKLFF | TGTGCCAGCTCACCAAGGGGGCCGGATGAAAAACTGTTTTTT
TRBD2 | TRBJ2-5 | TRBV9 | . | CASSVGSGQETQYF | TGTGCCAGCAGCGTAGGTAGCGGGCAAGAGACCCAGTACTTC
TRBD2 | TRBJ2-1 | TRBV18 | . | CASSPEREKYNEQFF | TGTGCCAGCTCACCAGAGCGGGAGAAGTACAATGAGCAGTTCTTC
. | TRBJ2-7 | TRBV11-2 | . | CASSPGLVYEQYF | TGTGCCAGCAGCCCGGGACTGGTATACGAGCAGTACTTC
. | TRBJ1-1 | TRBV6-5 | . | CASSYLGAQDTEAFF | TGTGCCAGCAGTTATCTGGGGGCGCAGGACACTGAAGCTTTCTTT